Included here is one T cell receptor beta chain sequence, with context. CDR1 KGHSH and CDR2 LQKENI come from the germline V gene. V was clipped by 3 bases and J by 5 bases, with 13 bases between them. This CDR3 is built from 14 residues. This entry belongs to a study of blood T cell repertoires in COVID-19. Turning to the study itself: T cells, B-cell-depleted T cells, or PBMCs provided the cDNA or gDNA that served as material.

As handled by the study authors: Reference gene primer amplification yielded estimated nucleated cell counts. Repertoires were generated with immunoSEQ multiplex PCR, while TCRdb's copy carries only in-frame clones and drops some. D and trimming come from the DNA, and the V and J calls and clone size come from that table. The table lists approximately 110,000 clones, roughly 84% of them singletons. V and J are TRBV18 and TRBJ1-1; no definite D call. The sample taken for sequencing was peripheral blood. The receptor comes from a human donor in a cohort sampled during active COVID-19. The CDR3 DNA reads as TGTGCCAGCTCACCTCGAGGGATCGGGACTGAAGCTTTCTTT. It codes for CASSPRGIGTEAFF.